These 9 T cell receptor beta chains were sequenced from one sample in a study of shared clonotypes between healthy human individuals. Here immunoSEQ multiplex PCR was the method, and the copy in TCRdb shows in-frame clones only, minus some. The profile shows about 2 million clones, roughly 94% of them singletons. Sequencing was carried out using naive CD4+ T cells sorted from blood. Described subset: CD45RA+ positively selected. The receptors were gathered from a young man in good health.

The V call is TRBV28, the J call TRBJ2-7; TRBD2 matches 15 bases. This CDR3 is built from 17 residues. With 5 bases clipped from V and 6 bases from J, the junction kept 11 bases outside the gene matches. Germline lookup yields CDR1 MDHEN and CDR2 SYDVKM. The CDR3 nucleotides read TGTGCCAGCAGTCCCAGCGGGACTAGCGGGAGGCCAGGCGAGCAGTACTTC. It specifies CASSPSGTSGRPGEQYF.

This clone was seen once. The chain uses TRBV29-1 and TRBJ2-1, with TRBD2 identical over 8 bases. The ends lost 4 bases at V and 6 bases at J; junction bases unmatched: 8. CDR1 SQVTM and CDR2 ANQGSEA come from the germline V gene. The CDR3 has 14 residues. CDR3 bases: TGCAGCGTTGGTAGGGCGGGGGGTCCCAATGAGCAGTTCTTC. Its protein is CSVGRAGGPNEQFF.

The V call is TRBV28, the J call TRBJ1-6; 10 bases align to TRBD1. The length of the CDR3 is 15 residues. J gave up 5 bases and V 8 bases, and 6 bases lay outside the gene matches. Looked up from germline, CDR1 is MDHEN and CDR2 is SYDVKM. CDR3 protein: CASARDRGNNSPLHF. As DNA, the CDR3 is TGTGCCAGCGCTCGGGACAGGGGAAATAATTCACCCCTCCACTTT.

The CDR3 reads CASGLSHRGPDGYTF. CDR3 bases: TGTGCTAGTGGTTTGTCGCACAGGGGACCCGATGGCTACACCTTC. The chain is built from TRBV12-5 and TRBJ1-2; 7 bases line up with TRBD1. V shed 2 bases and J 6 bases; nucleotides not matched to a gene: 9. This CDR3 is built from 15 residues. Germline V lookup: CDR1 LGHNT, CDR2 FRNRAP. Together with reference TRBV12-5 and TRBJ1-2, the CDR3 gives the full variable domain: DARVTQTPRHKVTEMGQEVTMRCQPILGHNTVFWYRQTMMQGLELLAYFRNRAPLDDSGMPKDRFSAEMPDATLATLKIQPSEPRDSAVYFCASGLSHRGPDGYTFGSGTRLTVV.

The chain has TRBV5-1 and TRBJ2-5, with TRBD1 identical over 9 bases. Looked up from germline, CDR1 is SGHRS and CDR2 is YFSETQ. CDR3 length: 15 amino acids. With V trimmed by 1 base and J by 4 bases, 5 bases remained unmatched. The CDR3 reads CASSLSRQGGETQYF. The CDR3 nucleotides read TGCGCCAGCAGCTTGTCGAGACAGGGGGGAGAGACCCAGTACTTC.

The rearrangement uses TRBV6-5 and TRBJ2-1; 11 nucleotides match TRBD2. The CDR3 runs to 15 residues. Losses at the gene ends were 7 bases for V and 8 bases for J; bases not matched to a gene: 10. CDR1 and CDR2 (germline): MNHEY, SVGAGI. CDR3 bases: TGTGCCAGCAAAAAGCTAGCGGGGGGTCTCGATGAGCAGTTCTTC. This sequence encodes CASKKLAGGLDEQFF.

The gene calls are TRBV10-3 and TRBJ1-1, with TRBD1 identical over 7 bases. Germline trimming cut 4 bases from V and 1 base from J; bases unmatched to any gene: 6. Germline assignment: CDR1 ENHRY and CDR2 SYGVKD. There are 15 residues in the CDR3. The CDR3 protein is CAISGQGSRNTEAFF. CDR3 DNA sequence: TGTGCCATCAGTGGACAGGGTAGTCGGAACACTGAAGCTTTCTTT.

This chain links TRBV7-9 with TRBJ2-1; possible D gene TRBD2, 6 bases. The CDR3 length is 16 residues. From germline, CDR1 is SEHNR and CDR2 FQNEAQ (reference sequence). Trimming left V 3 bases short and J 7 bases short, with 19 bases between. The CDR3 protein is CASSLRMRGDSNEQFF. CDR3 sequence (DNA): TGTGCCAGCAGCTTGAGGATGCGTGGGGACTCAAATGAGCAGTTCTTC.

The chain combines TRBV5-1 with TRBJ1-1, with D perhaps matching TRBD1 (5 bases). Looked up from germline, CDR1 is SGHRS and CDR2 is YFSETQ. V lost 4 bases, J lost 10 bases, and 11 bases lay in between. The CDR3 is 11 residues long. CDR3 DNA: TGCGCCAGCAGCGCTGGGGCCCGAGCTTTCTTT. This encodes CASSAGARAFF.